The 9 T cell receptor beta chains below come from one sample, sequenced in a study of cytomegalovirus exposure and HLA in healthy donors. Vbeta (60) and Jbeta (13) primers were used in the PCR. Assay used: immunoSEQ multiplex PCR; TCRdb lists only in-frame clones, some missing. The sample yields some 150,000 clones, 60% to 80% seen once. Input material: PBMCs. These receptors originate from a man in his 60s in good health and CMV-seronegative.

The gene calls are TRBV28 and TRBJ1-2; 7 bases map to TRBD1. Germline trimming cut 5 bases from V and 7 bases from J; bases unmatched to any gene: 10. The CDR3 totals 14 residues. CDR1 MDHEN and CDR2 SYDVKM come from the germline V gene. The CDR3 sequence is CASSISGTAGGYTF. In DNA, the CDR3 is TGTGCCAGCAGTATCTCCGGGACAGCGGGTGGCTACACCTTC.

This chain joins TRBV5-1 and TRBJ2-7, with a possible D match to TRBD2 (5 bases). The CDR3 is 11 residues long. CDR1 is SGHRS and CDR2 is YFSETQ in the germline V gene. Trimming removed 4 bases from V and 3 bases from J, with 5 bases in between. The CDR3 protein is CASSEGYEQYF. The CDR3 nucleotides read TGCGCCAGCAGCGAGGGCTACGAGCAGTACTTC.

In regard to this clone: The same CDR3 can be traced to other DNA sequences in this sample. The CDR3 region has the DNA TGTGCCTGGAGAGCCAGCGGGAGAGGCTACGAGCAGTACTTC. It specifies CAWRASGRGYEQYF. The chain links TRBV30 to TRBJ2-7, with 8 positions matching TRBD2. The CDR3 runs 14 residues. Per the germline V gene, CDR1 is GTSNPN and CDR2 is SVGIG (reference sequence). J lost 3 bases, V lost 3 bases, and 7 bases had no gene match.

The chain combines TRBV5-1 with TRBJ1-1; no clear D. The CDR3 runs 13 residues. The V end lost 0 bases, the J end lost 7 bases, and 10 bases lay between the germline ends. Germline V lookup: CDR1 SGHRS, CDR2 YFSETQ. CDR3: CASSLVLGSEAFF. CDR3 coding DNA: TGCGCCAGCAGCTTGGTGTTGGGCAGTGAAGCTTTCTTT.

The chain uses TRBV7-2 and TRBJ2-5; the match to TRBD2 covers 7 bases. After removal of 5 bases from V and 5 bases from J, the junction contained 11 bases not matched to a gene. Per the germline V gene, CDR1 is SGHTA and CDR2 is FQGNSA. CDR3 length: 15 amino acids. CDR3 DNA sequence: TGTGCCAGCAGCCCTCAAGCGGGATCAGTGGAGACCCAGTACTTC. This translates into CASSPQAGSVETQYF.

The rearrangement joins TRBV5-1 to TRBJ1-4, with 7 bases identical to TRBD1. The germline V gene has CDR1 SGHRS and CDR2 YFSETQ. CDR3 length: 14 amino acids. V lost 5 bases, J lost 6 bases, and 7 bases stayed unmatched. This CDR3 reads CASRSTGRDEKLFF. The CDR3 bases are TGCGCCAGCAGATCGACAGGGCGGGATGAAAAACTGTTTTTT.

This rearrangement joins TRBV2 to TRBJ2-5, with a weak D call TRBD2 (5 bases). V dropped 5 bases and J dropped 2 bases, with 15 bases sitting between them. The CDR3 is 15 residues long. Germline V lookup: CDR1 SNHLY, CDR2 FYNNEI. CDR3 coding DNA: TGTGCCAGCAGTCCAACTAGAGAGCGGCAAGAGACCCAGTACTTC. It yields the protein CASSPTRERQETQYF.

DNA of the CDR3: TGTGCCAGCAGCCTCCTTCCTTCTAGCACAGATACGCAGTATTTT. Translation gives CASSLLPSSTDTQYF. This chain connects TRBV7-2 to TRBJ2-3; D not resolved. Germline V gene lookup returns CDR1 SGHTA and CDR2 FQGNSA. CDR3 length: 15 residues. Trimming pared 5 bases from V and 0 bases from J, leaving 12 bases between.

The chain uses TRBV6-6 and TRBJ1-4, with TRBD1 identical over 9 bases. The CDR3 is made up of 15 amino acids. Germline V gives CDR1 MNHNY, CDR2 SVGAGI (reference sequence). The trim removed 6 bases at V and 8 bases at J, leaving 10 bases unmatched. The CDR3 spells CASRLPGQGPEKLFF. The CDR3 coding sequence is TGTGCCAGCAGACTCCCGGGACAGGGACCGGAAAAACTGTTTTTT.